The 17 T cell receptor beta chains in this list originate from one sample, sequenced in a study of cytomegalovirus exposure and HLA in healthy donors. The PCR made use of 60 Vbeta and 13 Jbeta primers. Some clones are missing from TCRdb's copy, which holds only in-frame ones; the method was immunoSEQ multiplex PCR. The sample carries over 110,000 clones, approximately 80% recorded once. The sequenced sample consisted of PBMCs. The source is a woman under 30 in good health and CMV-seropositive.

The V gene is TRBV19, the J gene TRBJ1-1, with 7 bases aligning to TRBD1. With 3 bases clipped from V and 1 base from J, the junction kept 2 bases outside the gene matches. Germline CDR1 reads LNHDA; CDR2 reads SQIVND (reference sequence). The CDR3 spans 14 residues. CDR3 loop: CASSIQGGNTEAFF. DNA of the CDR3: TGTGCCAGTAGTATTCAGGGGGGGAACACTGAAGCTTTCTTT. The entire variable domain, with the rest obtained from reference TRBV19 and TRBJ1-1, is as follows: DGGITQSPKYLFRKEGQNVTLSCEQNLNHDAMYWYRQDPGQGLRLIYYSQIVNDFQKGDIAEGYSVSREKKESFPLTVTSAQKNPTAFYLCASSIQGGNTEAFFGQGTRLTVV.

The chain couples TRBV6-1 to TRBJ2-7; D might be TRBD2 (6 bases). Trimming cost V 1 base and J 10 bases, with 14 bases left between them. This CDR3 is 13 amino acids long. Germline V CDR1 and CDR2: MNHNS, SASEGT. CDR3 sequence (DNA): TGTGCCAGCAGTGAAGGGACTAAAGTACTTCAGTACTTC. This codes for CASSEGTKVLQYF.

This clone was detected once. The V call is TRBV13, the J call TRBJ1-1; tentative D call: TRBD1 (6 bases). Per germline, CDR1 PRHDT and CDR2 FYEKMQ (reference sequence). The length of the CDR3 is 14 residues. V lost 5 bases to trimming and J lost 6 bases, with 16 bases between them. The CDR3 sequence: CASSEGGDSPEAFF. As DNA, the CDR3 is TGTGCCAGCAGCGAGGGGGGGGACTCCCCTGAAGCTTTCTTT.

The chain couples TRBV5-1 to TRBJ2-7; D unclear. This CDR3 has 13 amino acids. Germline V gives CDR1 SGHRS, CDR2 YFSETQ. Trimming left V 0 bases short and J 2 bases short, with 6 bases between. CDR3 region: CASSLDLPYEQYF. The CDR3, as DNA: TGCGCCAGCAGCTTGGACTTGCCCTACGAGCAGTACTTC.

This clone has only a few counts. The rearrangement uses TRBV28 and TRBJ2-4; 11 bases are shared with TRBD2. This CDR3 has 16 amino acids. The junction had 1 base not matched to a gene; V was cut back by 3 bases and J by 0 bases. Germline CDR1 and CDR2: MDHEN and SYDVKM. CDR3 in amino acids: CASSFLAGGAKNIQYF. In nucleotides, the CDR3 is TGTGCCAGCAGTTTCCTAGCGGGGGGAGCCAAAAACATTCAGTACTTC. The full variable domain, in which reference TRBV28 and TRBJ2-4 provide the parts outside the CDR3, is DVKVTQSSRYLVKRTGEKVFLECVQDMDHENMFWYRQDPGLGLRLIYFSYDVKMKEKGDIPEGYSVSREKKERFSLILESASTNQTSMYLCASSFLAGGAKNIQYFGAGTRLSVL.

V gene TRBV5-1 combines with J gene TRBJ2-3, with D maybe TRBD2 (7 bases). V lost 4 bases and J lost 6, with 12 bases in between. This CDR3 comprises 13 residues. Germline values: CDR1 SGHRS, CDR2 YFSETQ. CDR3 nucleotide sequence: TGCGCCAGCAGCGGGGGGGCGATGGATACGCAGTATTTT. Protein sequence: CASSGGAMDTQYF.

The rearrangement joins TRBV28 to TRBJ2-7, with TRBD2 matching 7 bases. CDR1 is MDHEN, CDR2 SYDVKM, per germline. V lost 3 bases to trimming and J lost 3 bases; unmatched junction nucleotides: 11. The CDR3 sequence is 16 residues long. CDR3 in DNA: TGTGCCAGCAGTTTGGGGGGGGTTCAGCGGTTCTACGAGCAGTACTTC. Its translation is CASSLGGVQRFYEQYF.

This clone was counted a few times. The rearrangement uses TRBV28 and TRBJ1-5, with D tentatively TRBD1 (6 bases). This CDR3 spans 15 amino acids. Germline V gives CDR1 MDHEN, CDR2 SYDVKM. V shed 6 bases and J shed 4 bases, with 16 bases lying between them. The CDR3 protein is CASRRGGGRNQPQHF. The CDR3 region has the DNA TGTGCCAGCAGGAGAGGCGGGGGCCGTAATCAGCCCCAGCATTTT.

This clone appeared a single time. The V gene is TRBV11-2, the J gene TRBJ2-5; D is possibly TRBD2 (7 bases). The DNA end is a closer match to TRBJ2-7, so the J assignment may be wrong. Germline V lookup: CDR1 SGHAT, CDR2 FQNNGV. The CDR3 is 17 residues long. The CDR3 protein is CASSLNGRPGDFYEQYF. In nucleotides, the CDR3 is TGTGCCAGCAGCTTAAACGGGAGGCCAGGGGACTTCTACGAGCAGTACTTC.

This chain uses TRBV7-9 with TRBJ1-5; 8 bases map to TRBD1. CDR1 is SEHNR, CDR2 FQNEAQ, per germline (reference sequence). The J segment lost 2 bases and the V segment lost 4 bases, leaving 4 bases of the junction unmatched. The length of the CDR3 is 15 residues. Written as DNA, the CDR3 is TGTGCCAGCAGCTCGACAGGGGAGGGCAATCAGCCCCAGCATTTT. This encodes CASSSTGEGNQPQHF.

V is TRBV6-5 and J is TRBJ2-7; 7 bases fit TRBD1. The CDR3 has 15 amino acids. The germline CDR1 and CDR2 sequences are MNHEY and SVGAGI. V was pared by 6 bases and J by 2 bases, with 10 bases of the junction left unmatched. The CDR3 region has the DNA TGTGCCAGCAGCGTAACAGGGGCGCTCCCCTACGAGCAGTACTTC. Translation: CASSVTGALPYEQYF.

V usage is TRBV28 and J usage is TRBJ1-2; D may be TRBD1 (5 bases). Germline lookup yields CDR1 MDHEN and CDR2 SYDVKM. CDR3 size: 15 residues. V lost 2 bases to trimming and J lost 7 bases, with 17 bases between them. CDR3: CASSLKGFGGRGYTF. The CDR3 DNA reads TGTGCCAGCAGTTTAAAGGGTTTCGGGGGTCGTGGCTACACCTTC.

In its sample, this clone was seen once. V usage is TRBV10-2 and J usage is TRBJ1-1; perhaps TRBD1 as D (5 bases). Trimming removed 7 bases from V and 0 bases from J, with 6 bases in between. Looked up from germline, CDR1 is WSHSY and CDR2 is SAAADI. CDR3 size: 12 residues. Here the CDR3 DNA reads TGCGCCAGCACACAGGTGAACACTGAAGCTTTCTTT. It yields the protein CASTQVNTEAFF.

The V call is TRBV13, the J call TRBJ1-1, with D maybe TRBD1 (5 bases). CDR1 and CDR2 (germline): PRHDT, FYEKMQ (reference sequence). The CDR3 has 17 amino acids. The ends were cut back, 0 bases at V and 1 base at J, with 15 bases in the middle. Here the CDR3 reads CASSLGQGRVANTEAFF. The CDR3 DNA reads as TGTGCCAGCAGCTTAGGCCAGGGAAGGGTAGCGAACACTGAAGCTTTCTTT.

The V and J genes are TRBV28 and TRBJ2-5; the match to TRBD1 covers 7 bases. Germline V gene data show CDR1 as MDHEN and CDR2 as SYDVKM. The CDR3 sequence is 14 residues long. V lost 6 bases to trimming and J lost 4 bases; unmatched junction nucleotides: 8. The CDR3 DNA follows: TGTGCCAGCAGCCAGACAGGGTCGGGAGAGACCCAGTACTTC. It translates to CASSQTGSGETQYF.

This clone was recorded only once. The CDR3 bases are TGCGCCAGCAGCTTGGGCCTAGCCGAGAAGCAGTTCTTC. Amino acids: CASSLGLAEKQFF. This chain links TRBV5-1 with TRBJ2-1; D perhaps matches TRBD2 (5 bases). Germline assignment: CDR1 SGHRS and CDR2 YFSETQ. The CDR3 runs 13 residues. V dropped 0 bases and J dropped 11 bases, with 12 bases sitting between them.

This clone turned up a few times. The chain carries TRBV6-4 and TRBJ1-1, with 7 bases lining up with TRBD1. V was clipped by 3 bases and J by 11 bases; unmatched bases: 9. Per the germline V gene, CDR1 is MRHNA and CDR2 is SNTAGT. The CDR3 runs 13 residues. CDR3 in amino acids: CASSERGRGQAFF. The CDR3 bases are TGTGCCAGCAGTGAACGGGGACGGGGACAGGCTTTCTTT.